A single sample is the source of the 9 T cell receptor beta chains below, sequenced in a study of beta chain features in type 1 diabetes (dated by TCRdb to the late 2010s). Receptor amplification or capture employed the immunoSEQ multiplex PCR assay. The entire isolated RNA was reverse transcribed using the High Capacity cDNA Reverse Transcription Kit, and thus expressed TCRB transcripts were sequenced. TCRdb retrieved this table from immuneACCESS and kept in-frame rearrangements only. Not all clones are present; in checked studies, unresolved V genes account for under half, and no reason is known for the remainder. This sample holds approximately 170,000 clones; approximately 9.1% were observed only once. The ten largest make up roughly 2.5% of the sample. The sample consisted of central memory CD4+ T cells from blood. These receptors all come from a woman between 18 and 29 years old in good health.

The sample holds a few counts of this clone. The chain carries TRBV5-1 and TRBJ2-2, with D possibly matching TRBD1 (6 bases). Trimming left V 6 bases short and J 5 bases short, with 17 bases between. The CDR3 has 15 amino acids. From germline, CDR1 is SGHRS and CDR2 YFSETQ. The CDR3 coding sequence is TGCGCCAGCAACCCGGAGGCAGGGGTGACCGGGGAGCTGTTTTTT. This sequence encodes CASNPEAGVTGELFF.

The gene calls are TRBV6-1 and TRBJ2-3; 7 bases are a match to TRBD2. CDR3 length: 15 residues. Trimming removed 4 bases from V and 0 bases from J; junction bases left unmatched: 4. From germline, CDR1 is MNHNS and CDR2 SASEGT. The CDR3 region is CASSVRGSSTDTQYF. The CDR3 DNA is TGTGCCAGCAGTGTCCGCGGGAGTAGCACAGATACGCAGTATTTT.

The CDR3: CASSRSGTHSYEQYF. The DNA for the CDR3 is TGTGCCAGCTCACGCTCCGGGACTCACTCCTACGAGCAGTACTTC. The chain employs TRBV18 and TRBJ2-7; a possible D gene is TRBD2 (6 bases). V dropped 4 bases and J dropped 0 bases, with 13 bases sitting between them. CDR1 is KGHSH, CDR2 LQKENI, per germline. The CDR3 totals 15 residues.

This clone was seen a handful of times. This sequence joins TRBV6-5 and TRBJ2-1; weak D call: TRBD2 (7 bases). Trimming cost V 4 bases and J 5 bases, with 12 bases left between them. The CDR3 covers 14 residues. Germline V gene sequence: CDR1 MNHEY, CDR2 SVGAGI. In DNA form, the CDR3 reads TGTGCCAGCAGTTTAGGGGGGGGTGACAATGAGCAGTTCTTC. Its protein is CASSLGGGDNEQFF.

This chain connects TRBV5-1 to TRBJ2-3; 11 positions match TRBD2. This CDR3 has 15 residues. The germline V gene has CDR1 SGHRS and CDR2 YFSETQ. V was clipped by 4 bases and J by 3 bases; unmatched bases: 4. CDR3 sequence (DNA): TGCGCCAGCAGCCCCGGGACTAGCGGAACAGATACGCAGTATTTT. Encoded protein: CASSPGTSGTDTQYF.

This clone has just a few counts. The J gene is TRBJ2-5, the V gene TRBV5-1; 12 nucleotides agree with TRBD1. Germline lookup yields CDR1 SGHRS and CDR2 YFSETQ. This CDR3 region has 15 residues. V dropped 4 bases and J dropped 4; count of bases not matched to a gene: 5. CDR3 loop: CASSAGTGGSETQYF. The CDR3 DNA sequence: TGCGCCAGCAGCGCCGGGACAGGGGGCTCAGAGACCCAGTACTTC.

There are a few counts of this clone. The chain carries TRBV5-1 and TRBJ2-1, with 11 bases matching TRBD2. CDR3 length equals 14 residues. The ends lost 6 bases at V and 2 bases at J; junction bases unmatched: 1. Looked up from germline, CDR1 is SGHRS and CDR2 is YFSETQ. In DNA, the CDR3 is TGCGCCAGCAAACTAGCGGGAGCCTACAATGAGCAGTTCTTC. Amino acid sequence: CASKLAGAYNEQFF.

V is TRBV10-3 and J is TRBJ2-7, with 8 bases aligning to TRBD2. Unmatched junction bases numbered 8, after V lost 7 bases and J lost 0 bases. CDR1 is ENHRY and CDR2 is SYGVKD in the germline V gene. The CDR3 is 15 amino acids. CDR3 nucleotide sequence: TGTGCCATCACCGACGGGAGGGGACGCTCCTACGAGCAGTACTTC. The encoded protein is CAITDGRGRSYEQYF.

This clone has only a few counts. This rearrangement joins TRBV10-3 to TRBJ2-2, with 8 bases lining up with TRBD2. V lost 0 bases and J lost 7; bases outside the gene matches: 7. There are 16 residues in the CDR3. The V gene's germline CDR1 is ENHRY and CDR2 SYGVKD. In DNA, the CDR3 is TGTGCCATCAGTGAGTCTGGACTAGCTGCGGTCGGGGAGCTGTTTTTT. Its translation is CAISESGLAAVGELFF.